This T cell receptor beta chain appears in the sequencing data of a study of metastatic and nonmetastatic thyroid tumors. Overall study: Patients with malignant and benign thyroid disease provided blood and tumor or nodule tissue, whose repertoires were compared.

Thyroid surgery took place with no prior treatment in any patient. This CDR3 comprises 16 residues. V was pared by 5 bases and J by 3 bases, with 6 bases of the junction left unmatched. Germline assignment: CDR1 LNHDA and CDR2 SQIVND (reference sequence). TCRdb reprocessed the PCR reads via MiXCR. The sample holds around 30,000 clones, roughly 15% seen once. At least ten counts were recorded for this clone. Specimen: blood. This sequence originates from a female donor with papillary thyroid cancer or a benign thyroid nodule (not recorded which). Some clones in this sample may be carry-over from other donors' samples. V usage is TRBV19 and J usage is TRBJ1-5, with 11 bases aligning to TRBD1. CDR3 sequence reads: CASSGRDRGYNQPQHF. CDR3 nucleotide sequence: TGTGCCAGTAGTGGGCGGGACAGGGGGTACAATCAGCCCCAGCATTTT.